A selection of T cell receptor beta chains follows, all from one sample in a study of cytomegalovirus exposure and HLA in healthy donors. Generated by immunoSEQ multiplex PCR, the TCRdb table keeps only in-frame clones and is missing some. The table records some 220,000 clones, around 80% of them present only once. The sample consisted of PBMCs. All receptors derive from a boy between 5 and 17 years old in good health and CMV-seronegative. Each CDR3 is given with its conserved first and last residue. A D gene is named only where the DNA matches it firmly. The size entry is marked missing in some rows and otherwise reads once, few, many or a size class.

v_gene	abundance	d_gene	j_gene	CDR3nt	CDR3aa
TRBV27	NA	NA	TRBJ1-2	TGTGCCAGCAGTTTAGACAGCAACTATGGCTACACCTTC	CASSLDSNYGYTF
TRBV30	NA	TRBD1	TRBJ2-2	TGTGCCTGGAGGAGACAGGGCTGGAGCGGGGAGCTGTTTTTT	CAWRRQGWSGELFF
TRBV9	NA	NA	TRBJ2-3	TGTGCCAGCAGCGTAGTTTTAGTCTCAGATACGCAGTATTTT	CASSVVLVSDTQYF
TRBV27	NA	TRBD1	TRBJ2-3	TGTGCCAGCAGCGACAGGGCCCTCACAGATACGCAGTATTTT	CASSDRALTDTQYF
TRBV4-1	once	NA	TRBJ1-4	TGCGCCAGCAGCCTCTCCCTGGGGGGGTGGGAAAAACTGTTTTTT	CASSLSLGGWEKLFF
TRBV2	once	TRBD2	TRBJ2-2	TGTGCCAGCAGTTGGGAGGGAATTGGGACCGGGGAGCTGTTTTTT	CASSWEGIGTGELFF
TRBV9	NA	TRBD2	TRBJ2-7	TGTGCCAGCAGCGTAGAAGAGCTAGCGGCTAGCGACGAGCAGTACTTC	CASSVEELAASDEQYF
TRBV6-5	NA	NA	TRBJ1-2	TGTGCCAGCAGTTACTCGGAGGGGACCTATGGCTACACCTTC	CASSYSEGTYGYTF
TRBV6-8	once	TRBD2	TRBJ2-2	TGTGCCAGCAGCCCCCCCCTCCAGCGGGAGCCGCCCGGGGAGCTGTTTTTT	CASSPPLQREPPGELFF
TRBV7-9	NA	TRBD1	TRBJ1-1	TGTGCCAGCAGCAAACACTGGGGGACAGGGGGGAACACTGAAGCTTTCTTT	CASSKHWGTGGNTEAFF
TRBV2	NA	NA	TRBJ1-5	TGTGCCAGCAGTGAGGGCCAGGTGGTGGGCCAGCCCCAGCATTTT	CASSEGQVVGQPQHF
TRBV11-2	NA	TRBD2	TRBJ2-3	TGTGCCAGCAGCTTTCTTAGCGGGAGAGGAGATACGCAGTATTTT	CASSFLSGRGDTQYF
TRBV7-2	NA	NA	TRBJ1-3	TGTGCCAGCAGCTTAACCGGGGGGGGAAACACCATATATTTT	CASSLTGGGNTIYF
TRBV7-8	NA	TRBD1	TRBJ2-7	TGTGCCAGCAGCTCCGCCGACGGGACAGGGCTCTACGAGCAGTACTTC	CASSSADGTGLYEQYF
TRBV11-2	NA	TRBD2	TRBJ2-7	TGTGCCAGCAGCTTAGATCGGGGGGGCTTGTACGAGCAGTACTTC	CASSLDRGGLYEQYF
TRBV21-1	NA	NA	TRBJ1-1	TGTGCCAGCAGCAAAGGACGTACAGGGGGCGACACTGAAGCTTTCTTT	CASSKGRTGGDTEAFF
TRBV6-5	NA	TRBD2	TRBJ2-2	TGTGCCAGCGGGGAACTAGCGGTTCTCACCGGGGAGCTGTTTTTT	CASGELAVLTGELFF
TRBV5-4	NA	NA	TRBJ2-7	TGTGCCAGCAGCCCTGGTCGCGGGAAGTACGAGCAGTACTTC	CASSPGRGKYEQYF
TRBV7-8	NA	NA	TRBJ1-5	TGTGCCAGCAGCTTATTTGGAGGCAATCAGCCCCAGCATTTT	CASSLFGGNQPQHF
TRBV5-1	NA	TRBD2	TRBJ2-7	TGCGCCAGCAGCTTGACTAGCGGGGCCAACTACGAGCAGTACTTC	CASSLTSGANYEQYF
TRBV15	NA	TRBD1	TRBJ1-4	TGTGCCACCAGCAGAGATCTATGGGACAGGGACAATGAAAAACTGTTTTTT	CATSRDLWDRDNEKLFF
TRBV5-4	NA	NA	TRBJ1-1	TGTGCCAGCAGCTTTGGATTTGATAGGGAGGGCACTGAAGCTTTCTTT	CASSFGFDREGTEAFF
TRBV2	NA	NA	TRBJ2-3	TGTGCCAGCAGTGAACTAGAATTCAACACAGATACGCAGTATTTT	CASSELEFNTDTQYF
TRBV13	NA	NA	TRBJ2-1	TGTGCCAGCAGCTTAGGGGGCAGGGGTGAGCAGTTCTTC	CASSLGGRGEQFF
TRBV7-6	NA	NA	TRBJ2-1	TGTGCCAGCAGCCCCTCTAACGGGGGATACAAGTTCTTC	CASSPSNGGYKFF
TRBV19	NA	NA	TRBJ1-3	TGTGCCAGCACACTCCCCGCGGATGGGTCCATATATTTT	CASTLPADGSIYF
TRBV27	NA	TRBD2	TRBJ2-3	TGTGCCAGCAGTTCCTCTCGACTAGCGGGGTTGGTAGATACGCAGTATTTT	CASSSSRLAGLVDTQYF
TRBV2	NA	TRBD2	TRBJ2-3	TGTGCCAGCAATAGCGGACTAGCGGTTACAGATACGCAGTATTTT	CASNSGLAVTDTQYF
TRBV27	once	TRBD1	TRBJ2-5	TGTGCCAGCAGTCTATCCGTCGGGGACAGGGGGACAGAGACCCAGTACTTC	CASSLSVGDRGTETQYF
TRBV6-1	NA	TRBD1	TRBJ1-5	TGTGCCAGCAGTGAAGCCACGACAGGGGCTCAGCCCCAGCATTTT	CASSEATTGAQPQHF
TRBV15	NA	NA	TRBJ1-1	TGTGCCACCAGCAGAAAACAGAGGAACACTGAAGCTTTCTTT	CATSRKQRNTEAFF
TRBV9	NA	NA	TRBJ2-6	TGTGCCAGCAGCGTGCAGGGATACTCTGGGGCCAACGTCCTGACTTTC	CASSVQGYSGANVLTF
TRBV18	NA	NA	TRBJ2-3	TGTGCCAGCTCACGAGACTTTAGCACAGATACGCAGTATTTT	CASSRDFSTDTQYF
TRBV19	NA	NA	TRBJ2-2	TGTGCCAGTAGTCCAGGGGCTTTGGGGGAGCTGTTTTTT	CASSPGALGELFF
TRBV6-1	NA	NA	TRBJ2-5	TGTGCCAGCAGTGAAAATACCGATTCGGGGGCCCAGTACTTC	CASSENTDSGAQYF
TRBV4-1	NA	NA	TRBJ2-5	TGCGCCAGCAGCCGAACAGGGTTGGGACAAGAGACCCAGTACTTC	CASSRTGLGQETQYF
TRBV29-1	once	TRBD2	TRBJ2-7	TGCAGCGTTGAAGAGCGGGAGTCGTGGGAGCAGTACTTC	CSVEERESWEQYF
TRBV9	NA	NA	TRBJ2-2	TGTGCCAGCCGCTACGAGGACACCGGGGAGCTGTTTTTT	CASRYEDTGELFF
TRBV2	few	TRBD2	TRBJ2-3	TGTGCCAGCCGGCTAGCGGGAGGGATTACTAGCACAGATACGCAGTATTTT	CASRLAGGITSTDTQYF
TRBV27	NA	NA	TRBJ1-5	NA	CASSSSWGSNQPQHF
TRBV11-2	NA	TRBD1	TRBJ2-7	TGTGCCAGCAGCTTAGATCTGACAGGGCCTGGCGAGCAGTACTTC	CASSLDLTGPGEQYF
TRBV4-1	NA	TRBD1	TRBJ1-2	TGCGCCAGCAGCCTGGACAGGGGACTCTATGGCTACACCTTC	CASSLDRGLYGYTF
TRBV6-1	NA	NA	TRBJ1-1	TGTGCCAGCAGTCTCCGGTCAGGGTCCGCTGAAGCTTTCTTT	CASSLRSGSAEAFF
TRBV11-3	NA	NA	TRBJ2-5	TGTGCCAGCAGCCCCCCCGCAGAGCGATGGGAGACCCAGTACTTC	CASSPPAERWETQYF
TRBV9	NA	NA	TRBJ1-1	TGTGCCAGCAGCGTAGATGGGGGGGCGGACACTGAAGCTTTCTTT	CASSVDGGADTEAFF
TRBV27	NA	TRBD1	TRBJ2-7	TGTGCCAGCAGTTCAGGGGGCAGTGGTTACGAGCAGTACTTC	CASSSGGSGYEQYF
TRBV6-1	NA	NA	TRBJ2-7	TGTGCCAGCAGTGAGATACAGGGTAGCGAAAAGTACGAGCAGTACTTC	CASSEIQGSEKYEQYF
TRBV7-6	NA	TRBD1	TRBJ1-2	TGTGCCAGCAGCTCAGGACAGGCTAGCGGCTACACCTTC	CASSSGQASGYTF
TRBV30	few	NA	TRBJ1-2	TGTGCCTGGGTGTCTTATGGCTACACCTTC	CAWVSYGYTF
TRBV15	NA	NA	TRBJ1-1	TGTGCCACCAGCAGAGAGGCCAGGGGAACTGAAGCTTTCTTT	CATSREARGTEAFF
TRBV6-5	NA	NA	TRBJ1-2	TGTGCCGGCAGCCGGACCCTGGAGGAGTCCTATGGCTACACCTTC	CAGSRTLEESYGYTF
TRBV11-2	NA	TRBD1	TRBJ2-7	TGTGCCAGCAGCGGTTGGGACAGGGGTACAAGCGAGCAGTACTTC	CASSGWDRGTSEQYF
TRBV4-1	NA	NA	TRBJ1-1	TGCGCCAGCAGCCACCCCCCGGGGGGGGTTGAAGCTTTCTTT	CASSHPPGGVEAFF
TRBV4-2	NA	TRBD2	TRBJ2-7	TGTGCCAGCAGCCAAGAACCCAGGGACTACCCCTACGAGCAGTACTTC	CASSQEPRDYPYEQYF